Presented here are 26 T cell receptor beta chains from one specimen sequenced in a study of CXCR3-negative and CXCR3-positive naive CD8 T cells. The study made its TRB cDNA libraries by 5' RACE, adding UMI labels. TCRdb re-called the 5' RACE reads and gives one entry per CDR3 protein, without DNA. The listing contains roughly 71,000 distinct CDR3 sequences. The sequenced material came from naive CXCR3- CD8+ T cells from blood. Subset given: CD45RO-CCR7+CD27+CD95- naive CD8+ T cells lacking CXCR3 (TNR3-). Every receptor here comes from a human donor in good health. Some clones in this sample may be carry-over from other donors' samples.

This sequence joins TRBV20-1 and TRBJ2-7; checking the TCRdb D call of TRBD1 is not possible without DNA. In germline, CDR1 is DFQATT, CDR2 SNEGSKA (reference sequence). The CDR3 has 17 residues. Here the CDR3 reads CSAKPFVGSLPSYEQYF.

The V and J genes are TRBV12-3 or TRBV12-4 and TRBJ1-1. The CDR3 has 13 amino acids. This chain's CDR3 is CASSQIPNTEAFF.

The chain links TRBV11-2 to TRBJ1-1. Germline V lookup: CDR1 SGHAT, CDR2 FQNNGV. The CDR3 consists of 15 residues. The CDR3 protein is CASSLELGSGTEAFF.

The chain links TRBV29-1 to TRBJ2-1; TCRdb gives TRBD2 as the D gene, but with no DNA this cannot be confirmed. The germline V gene has CDR1 SQVTM and CDR2 ANQGSEA. CDR3 length: 13 residues. The CDR3 protein is CSGIVTSGNEQFF.

The chain recombines TRBV30 with TRBJ2-1; TCRdb designates TRBD1, a call that cannot be tested without DNA. CDR1 GTSNPN and CDR2 SVGIG come from the germline V gene (reference sequence). This CDR3 spans 15 amino acids. The CDR3 region is CAWSPSGTVGGEQFF.

The chain has TRBV29-1 and TRBJ2-7. CDR3 length: 12 residues. Germline V gene lookup returns CDR1 SQVTM and CDR2 ANQGSEA. CDR3 in amino acids: CSAHGQAYEQYF.

CDR3 sequence reads: CASSSLQETEQYF. This chain uses TRBV7-3 with TRBJ2-7; lacking DNA, the TRBD1 call made by TCRdb goes unchecked. Germline CDR1 is SGHTA and CDR2 is FQGTGA. This CDR3 contains 13 residues.

The V gene is TRBV9, the J gene TRBJ1-1. CDR1 SGDLS and CDR2 YYNGEE come from the germline V gene. This CDR3 is 12 amino acids long. The CDR3 is CASSSASGEAFF.

The genes are TRBV24-1 and TRBJ2-1. Looked up from germline, CDR1 is KGHDR and CDR2 is SFDVKD. This CDR3 has 13 residues. The CDR3 loop is CATSLRLFHEQFF.

The chain uses TRBV15 and TRBJ2-3. The CDR3 is made up of 14 amino acids. Germline CDR1 reads LNHNV; CDR2 reads YYDKDF (reference sequence). The CDR3 region is CATSHGASTDTQYF.

J is TRBJ2-7 and V is TRBV28; absent DNA, TCRdb's TRBD2 call cannot be checked. Germline V gene data show CDR1 as MDHEN and CDR2 as SYDVKM. This CDR3 has 15 residues. CDR3 amino acids: CASSFRGLATGEQYF.

The chain carries TRBV20-1 and TRBJ2-7; TCRdb outputs TRBD1, but without DNA this stays unchecked. The CDR3 extends over 13 amino acids. Germline assignment: CDR1 DFQATT and CDR2 SNEGSKA (reference sequence). CDR3 in amino acids: CSAMLGGRYEQYF.

The rearrangement uses TRBV29-1 and TRBJ2-1; the D call from TCRdb, TRBD2, cannot be confirmed without DNA. Germline loops: CDR1 SQVTM, CDR2 ANQGSEA. The CDR3 has 16 amino acids. The CDR3 spells CSVANQVAQAYNEQFF.

The chain is built from TRBV9 and TRBJ2-1; the D call from TCRdb, TRBD1, cannot be confirmed without DNA. Germline assignment: CDR1 SGDLS and CDR2 YYNGEE. The CDR3 has 15 amino acids. The CDR3 here is CASSPDRVRNNEQFF.

J is TRBJ2-1 and V is TRBV2; TCRdb lists TRBD2, though no DNA is available to test this call. Looked up from germline, CDR1 is SNHLY and CDR2 is FYNNEI. CDR3 length: 14 amino acids. This chain's CDR3 is CAGSHSGAPDEQFF.

V is TRBV11-1 and J is TRBJ2-5; the D call of TRBD2 rests on TCRdb alone, since no DNA is present to check it. There are 15 residues in the CDR3. From germline, CDR1 is SGHAT and CDR2 FQDESV (reference sequence). This CDR3 reads CASSLVQGPGETQYF.

The rearrangement joins TRBV11-2 to TRBJ2-2; TCRdb reports TRBD1, a call that lacks DNA to check it against. Per germline, CDR1 SGHAT and CDR2 FQNNGV. CDR3 length equals 16 residues. The CDR3 is CASSPFFRGGTGELFF.

The rearrangement joins TRBV10-3 to TRBJ2-7; TCRdb lists TRBD1, though no DNA is available to test this call. The CDR3 has 13 residues. Germline V gives CDR1 ENHRY, CDR2 SYGVKD. The CDR3: CAISLDITYEQYF.

The genes are TRBV15 and TRBJ2-3; TCRdb gives TRBD1 as the D gene, but with no DNA this cannot be confirmed. The V gene's germline CDR1 is LNHNV and CDR2 YYDKDF (reference sequence). CDR3 length: 15 residues. This chain's CDR3 is CATSRDGRGEGAQYF.

This chain joins TRBV7-8 and TRBJ2-1; there is no DNA to check the TCRdb D call of TRBD2. The germline gives CDR1 SGHVS, CDR2 FQNEAQ. This CDR3 spans 14 amino acids. The CDR3 reads CASSSTIGGSIPFF.

The chain joins TRBV7-9 to TRBJ2-7. Germline V gene data show CDR1 as SEHNR and CDR2 as FQNEAQ (reference sequence). The CDR3 extends over 14 amino acids. The CDR3 here is CASSLAGLNYEQYF.

The CDR3 loop is CASSLTSTEQFF. The chain employs TRBV7-2 and TRBJ2-1. Germline assignment: CDR1 SGHTA and CDR2 FQGNSA. CDR3 size: 12 residues.

The rearrangement uses TRBV27 and TRBJ2-2; TCRdb proposes TRBD2, but this gene call is untestable without DNA. The CDR3 is made up of 16 amino acids. Germline-derived CDR1 and CDR2 are MNHEY and SMNVEV (reference sequence). The chain's CDR3 is CASTQLDGRSTGELFF.

V gene TRBV21-1 combines with J gene TRBJ2-2; there is no DNA to check the TCRdb D call of TRBD2. TRBV21-1 corresponds to a pseudogene. The CDR3 is 14 residues long. The CDR3 here is CASSKPARAGSCFF.

The V gene is TRBV19, the J gene TRBJ2-7. There are 14 residues in the CDR3. Germline V gene sequence: CDR1 LNHDA, CDR2 SQIVND (reference sequence). CDR3 protein: CASSLTEDPYEQYF.

The chain combines TRBV6-2 or TRBV6-3 with TRBJ2-5; the TCRdb call, TRBD2, lacks DNA for checking. The CDR3 length is 17 residues. The germline CDR1 and CDR2 sequences are MNHEY and SVGEGT. The CDR3 reads CASSSPRLAGAEETQYF.